This T cell receptor beta chain was recovered during a study of T cell responses to AZD1222 COVID-19 vaccine. Trimming stripped 5 bases from V and 0 bases from J, with 10 bases between. Germline values: CDR1 KGHSH, CDR2 LQKENI. This CDR3 region has 14 residues. Data came from immunoSEQ multiplex PCR; TCRdb stores just in-frame clones and leaves some out. The sample includes around 200,000 clones, roughly 93% of them seen just once. This clonotype was sampled from an adult who received the MenACWY meningococcal vaccine as a control. V and J are TRBV18 and TRBJ1-1; D unresolved. The source was peripheral blood, collected 28 days after the second dose of the MenACWY control vaccine. Here the CDR3 reads CASSDTGMNTEAFF. DNA of the CDR3: TGTGCCAGCTCAGATACGGGAATGAACACTGAAGCTTTCTTT. Full variable domain (missing parts from reference TRBV18 and TRBJ1-1): NAGVMQNPRHLVRRRGQEARLRCSPMKGHSHVYWYRQLPEEGLKFMVYLQKENIIDESGMPKERFSAEFPKEGPSILRIQQVVRGDSAAYFCASSDTGMNTEAFFGQGTRLTVV.